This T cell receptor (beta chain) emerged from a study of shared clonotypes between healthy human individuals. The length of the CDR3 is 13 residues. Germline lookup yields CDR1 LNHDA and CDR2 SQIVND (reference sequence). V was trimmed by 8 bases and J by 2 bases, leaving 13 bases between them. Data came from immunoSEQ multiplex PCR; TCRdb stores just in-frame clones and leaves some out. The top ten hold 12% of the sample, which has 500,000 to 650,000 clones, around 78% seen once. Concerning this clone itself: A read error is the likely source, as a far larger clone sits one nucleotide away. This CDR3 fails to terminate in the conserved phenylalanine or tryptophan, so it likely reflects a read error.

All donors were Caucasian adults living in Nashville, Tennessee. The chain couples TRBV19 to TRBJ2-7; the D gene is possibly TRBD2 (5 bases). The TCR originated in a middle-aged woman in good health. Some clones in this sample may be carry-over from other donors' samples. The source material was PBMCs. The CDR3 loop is CASSPGVPYEQYY. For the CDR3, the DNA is TGTGCCAGTTCCCCCGGGGTACCCTACGAGCAGTACTAC.